This T cell receptor beta chain was obtained from a study of cytotoxic CD8 clonotypes in ibrutinib-treated CLL. About the study: In all, roughly 11 patients were relapsed/refractory, 15 were treatment-naive and 17 were IGHV unmutated. Overall, 25 or so responses were partial and 2 complete; following median about 69 months, about 15 patients stayed remitted and roughly twelve progressed.

Details on this clone: Its antigen is not known.

Data came from immunoSEQ multiplex PCR; TCRdb stores just in-frame clones and leaves some out. The data contain about 15,000 clones, less than 80% of them singletons. The study, taken as a whole, reports: Stable or contracted on treatment, public clonotypes were also uncommon.

The CDR3 runs to 14 residues. The germline V and J ends were trimmed by 6 bases and 3 bases, with 14 bases remaining between them. From germline, CDR1 is MNHNS and CDR2 SASEGT. This sequence joins TRBV6-1 and TRBJ1-2, with a tentative D call TRBD1 (6 bases). This specimen consisted of PBMCs, obtained before ibrutinib treatment. This clonotype was obtained from a human donor with chronic lymphocytic leukemia. The CDR3 reads CASRNQGLDYGYTF. In DNA, the CDR3 is TGTGCCAGCAGAAACCAGGGGCTCGACTATGGCTACACCTTC.